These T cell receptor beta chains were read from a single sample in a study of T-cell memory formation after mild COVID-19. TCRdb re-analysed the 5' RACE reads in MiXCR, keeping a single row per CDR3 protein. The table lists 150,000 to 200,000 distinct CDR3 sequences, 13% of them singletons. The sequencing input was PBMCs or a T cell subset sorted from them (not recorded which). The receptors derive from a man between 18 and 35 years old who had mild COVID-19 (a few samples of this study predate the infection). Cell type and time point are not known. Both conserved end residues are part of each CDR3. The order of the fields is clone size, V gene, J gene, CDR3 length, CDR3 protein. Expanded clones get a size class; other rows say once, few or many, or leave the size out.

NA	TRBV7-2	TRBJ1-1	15	CASSALRSRGTEAFF
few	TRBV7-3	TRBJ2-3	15	CASSRGTGITDTQYF
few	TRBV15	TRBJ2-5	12	CATSNRLETQYF
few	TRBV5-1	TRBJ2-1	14	CASSLGIEGNEQFF
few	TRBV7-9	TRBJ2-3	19	CASSSLSSGGPLSTDTQYF
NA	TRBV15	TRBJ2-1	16	CATSSGWGEIGDEQFF
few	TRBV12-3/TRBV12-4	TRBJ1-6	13	CASSLAPTSPLHF
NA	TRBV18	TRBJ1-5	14	CASSRDRANQPQHF
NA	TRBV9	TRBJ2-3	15	CASSPLGTGTDTQYF
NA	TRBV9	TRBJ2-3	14	CASSVVGREHTQYF
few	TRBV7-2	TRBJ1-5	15	CASSPPGQARQPQHF
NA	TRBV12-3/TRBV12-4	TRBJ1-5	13	CASSLDSHQPQHF
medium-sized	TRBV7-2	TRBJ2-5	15	CASSLDGTSGETQYF
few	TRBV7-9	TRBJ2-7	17	CASSSREDRVYGYEQYF
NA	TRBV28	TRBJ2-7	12	CASSPRGYEQYF
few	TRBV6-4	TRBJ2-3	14	CASRAAPSTDTQYF
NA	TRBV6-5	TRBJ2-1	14	CARTGTSGYNEQFF
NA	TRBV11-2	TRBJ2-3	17	CASSPGGSPYLTDTQYF
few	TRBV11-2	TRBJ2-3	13	CASSLSRADTQYF
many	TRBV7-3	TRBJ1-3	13	CASSPGQGDTIYF
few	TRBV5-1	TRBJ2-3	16	CASSFEGLGSTDTQYF
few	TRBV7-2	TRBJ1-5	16	CASSPPGQGWGQPQHF
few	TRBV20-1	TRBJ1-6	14	CSAPQTGINSPLHF
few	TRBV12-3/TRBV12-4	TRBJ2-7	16	CASSIFTGRGRGEQYF
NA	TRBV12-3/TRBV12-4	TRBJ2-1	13	CASSPPGGNEQFF
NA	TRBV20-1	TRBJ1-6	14	CSAREGGKNSPLHF
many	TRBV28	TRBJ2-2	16	CASSFGLSMGTGELFF
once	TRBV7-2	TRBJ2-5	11	CASSVRVDQYF